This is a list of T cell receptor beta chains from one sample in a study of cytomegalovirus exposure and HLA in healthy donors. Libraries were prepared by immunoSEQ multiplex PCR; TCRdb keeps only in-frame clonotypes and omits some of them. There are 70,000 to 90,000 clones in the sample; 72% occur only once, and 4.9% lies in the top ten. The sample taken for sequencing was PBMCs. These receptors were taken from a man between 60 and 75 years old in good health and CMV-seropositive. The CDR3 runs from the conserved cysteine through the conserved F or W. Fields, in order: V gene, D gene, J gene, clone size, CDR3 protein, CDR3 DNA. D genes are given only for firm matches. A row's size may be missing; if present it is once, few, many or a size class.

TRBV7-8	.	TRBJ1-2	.	CASSLARQPSTLGYTF	TGTGCCAGCAGCTTGGCGAGACAGCCCTCAACCCTTGGCTACACCTTC
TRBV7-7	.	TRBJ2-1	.	CASSILGGEQFF	TGTGCCAGCTCGATTCTCGGGGGTGAGCAGTTCTTC
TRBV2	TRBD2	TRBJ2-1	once	CASSEYGGRALPEQFF	TGTGCCAGCAGTGAGTACGGCGGGAGGGCCCTACCTGAGCAGTTCTTC
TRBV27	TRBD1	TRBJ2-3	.	CASSLWGQPTDTQYF	TGTGCCAGCAGTTTATGGGGACAGCCCACAGATACGCAGTATTTT
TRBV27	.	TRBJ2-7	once	CASTTGNEQYF	TGTGCCAGCACTACAGGGAACGAGCAGTACTTC
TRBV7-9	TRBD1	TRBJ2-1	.	CASSPIEGALSEQFF	TGTGCCAGCAGCCCGATTGAGGGGGCGCTTAGTGAGCAGTTCTTC
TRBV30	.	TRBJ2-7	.	CAWSLGGEQYF	TGTGCCTGGAGTTTGGGGGGCGAGCAGTACTTC
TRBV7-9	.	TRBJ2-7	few	CASSLGDTPQISAYEQYF	TGTGCCAGCAGCTTGGGGGACACACCCCAGATCTCAGCCTACGAGCAGTACTTC
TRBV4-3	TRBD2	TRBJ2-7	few	CASRYKPGLAALYEQYF	TGCGCCAGCAGGTATAAACCGGGACTAGCGGCCCTCTACGAGCAGTACTTC
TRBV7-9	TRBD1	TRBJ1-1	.	CASSLRTGAEAFF	TGTGCCAGCAGCCTCCGGACAGGGGCTGAAGCTTTCTTT
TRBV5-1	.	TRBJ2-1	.	CASNAQGLNEQFF	TGCGCCAGCAACGCACAGGGTCTCAATGAGCAGTTCTTC
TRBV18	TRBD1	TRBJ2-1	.	CASSLTRLPGQGRNEQFF	TGTGCCAGCTCACTCACCAGATTACCGGGACAGGGGAGAAATGAGCAGTTCTTC
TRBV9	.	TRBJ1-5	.	CASSAGADQPQHF	TGTGCCAGCAGTGCGGGCGCGGATCAGCCCCAGCATTTT
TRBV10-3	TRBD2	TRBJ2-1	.	CAISDWGLANEQFF	TGTGCCATCAGTGACTGGGGACTAGCCAATGAGCAGTTCTTC
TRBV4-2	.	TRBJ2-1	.	CASSQAPTASSYNEQFF	TGTGCCAGCAGCCAAGCGCCCACGGCTAGCTCCTACAATGAGCAGTTCTTC
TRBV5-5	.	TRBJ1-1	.	CASSLGSVYVVRETEAFF	TGTGCCAGCAGCTTGGGTTCTGTCTACGTCGTCCGGGAGACTGAAGCTTTCTTT
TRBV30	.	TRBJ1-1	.	CAWIGGTEAFF	TGTGCCTGGATTGGAGGGACTGAAGCTTTCTTT
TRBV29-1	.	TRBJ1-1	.	CSVSTGTHTEAFF	TGCAGCGTCTCGACAGGCACACACACTGAAGCTTTCTTT
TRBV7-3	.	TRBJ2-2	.	CASSLDYSNTGELFF	TGTGCCAGCAGCTTAGACTATTCGAACACCGGGGAGCTGTTTTTT
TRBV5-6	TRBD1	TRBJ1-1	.	CASSFPGGEAFF	TGTGCCAGCAGCTTCCCAGGGGGGGAAGCTTTCTTT
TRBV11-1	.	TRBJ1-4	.	CASSSLLTNEKLFF	TGTGCCAGCAGCTCTCTCCTGACTAATGAAAAACTGTTTTTT
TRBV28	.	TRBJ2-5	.	CASSFGTPSVTQYF	TGTGCCAGCAGTTTCGGTACCCCCTCGGTGACCCAGTACTTC
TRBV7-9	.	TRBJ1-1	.	CSSSPVLGGAFF	TGTTCCAGCAGCCCTGTATTAGGGGGAGCTTTCTTT
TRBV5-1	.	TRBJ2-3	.	CASSLGGRTDTQYF	TGCGCCAGCAGCTTGGGGGGGCGCACAGATACGCAGTATTTT
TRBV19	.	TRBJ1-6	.	CASSARVGGSPLHF	TGTGCCAGTAGCGCAAGGGTTGGAGGTTCACCCCTCCACTTT
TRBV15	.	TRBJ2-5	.	CATSRAEETQYF	TGTGCCACCAGCAGAGCGGAAGAGACCCAGTACTTC
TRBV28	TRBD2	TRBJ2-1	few	CASSPELAGGHEQFF	TGTGCCAGCAGTCCCGAACTAGCGGGAGGCCATGAGCAGTTCTTC
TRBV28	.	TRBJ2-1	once	CASSGGASLGNEQFF	TGTGCCAGCAGTGGGGGGGCTTCCCTGGGCAATGAGCAGTTCTTC
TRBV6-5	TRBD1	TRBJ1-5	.	CASSYRTGDSQPQHF	TGTGCCAGCAGTTACCGGACAGGGGATTCTCAGCCCCAGCATTTT
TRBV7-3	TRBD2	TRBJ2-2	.	CASSLSLAGGAYTGELFF	TGTGCCAGCAGCTTAAGTTTAGCGGGAGGAGCGTACACCGGGGAGCTGTTTTTT
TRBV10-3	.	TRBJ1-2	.	CAISESTRGGGYTF	TGTGCCATCAGTGAGTCAACGCGAGGCGGTGGCTACACCTTC
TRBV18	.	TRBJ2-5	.	CASSPSGTGRGTQYF	TGTGCCAGCTCACCCTCCGGGACCGGGCGGGGGACCCAGTACTTC
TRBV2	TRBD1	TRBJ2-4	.	CASSHRGKNIQYF	TGTGCCAGCAGCCACAGGGGAAAAAACATTCAGTACTTC
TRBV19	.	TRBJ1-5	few	CASLGGNQPQHF	TGTGCCAGTTTAGGGGGCAATCAGCCCCAGCATTTT
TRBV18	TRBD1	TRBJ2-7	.	CASSPGTGGFYEQYF	TGTGCCAGCTCACCCGGGACAGGGGGATTCTACGAGCAGTACTTC
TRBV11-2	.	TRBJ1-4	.	CASSPRDTEKLFF	TGTGCCAGCAGCCCCCGGGACACTGAAAAACTGTTTTTT
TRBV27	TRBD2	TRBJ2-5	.	CASSLTSGVQETQYF	TGTGCCAGCAGTTTGACTAGCGGGGTACAAGAGACCCAGTACTTC
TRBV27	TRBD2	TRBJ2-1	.	CASTRSEICSGSNPHEQFF	TGTGCCAGCACTCGATCGGAGATATGTAGCGGGAGTAACCCCCATGAGCAGTTCTTC
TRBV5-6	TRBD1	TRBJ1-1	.	CASSPNPTGGSTEAFF	TGTGCCAGCAGCCCTAACCCGACAGGGGGCAGTACTGAAGCTTTCTTT
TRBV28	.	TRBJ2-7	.	CASSSGSSYEQYF	TGTGCCAGCAGTTCCGGGAGCTCCTACGAGCAGTACTTC
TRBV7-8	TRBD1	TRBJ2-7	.	CASSLAGTGSEQYF	TGTGCCAGCAGCTTAGCCGGGACAGGGAGCGAGCAGTACTTC
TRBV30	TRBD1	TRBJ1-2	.	CAWKGDRTGGGYTF	TGTGCCTGGAAGGGGGACAGGACCGGAGGGGGCTACACCTTC
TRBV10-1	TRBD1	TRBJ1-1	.	CASSSGQGATNTEAFF	TGCGCCAGCAGTTCCGGACAGGGGGCAACGAACACTGAAGCTTTCTTT
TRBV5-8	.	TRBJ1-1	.	CASSAYGGEAFF	TGTGCCAGCAGCGCCTACGGCGGTGAAGCTTTCTTT
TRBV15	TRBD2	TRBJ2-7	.	CAPPAVSGTSGSLSPLVSYEQYF	TGTGCCCCCCCAGCGGTCTCCGGGACTAGCGGGAGCCTCAGCCCCTTAGTCTCCTACGAGCAGTACTTC
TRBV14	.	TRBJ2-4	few	CARWRQGGVAKNIQYF	TGTGCCAGGTGGCGCCAGGGCGGGGTAGCCAAAAACATTCAGTACTTC
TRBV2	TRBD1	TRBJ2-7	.	CASRPTGQFTYEQYF	TGTGCCAGCCGCCCGACGGGACAGTTTACCTACGAGCAGTACTTC
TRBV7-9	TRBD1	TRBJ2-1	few	CASSSPGQVCYNEQFF	TGTGCCAGCAGCTCCCCCGGACAGGTATGTTACAATGAGCAGTTCTTC
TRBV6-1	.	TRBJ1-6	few	CASRAIYNSPLHF	TGTGCCAGCAGGGCCATTTATAATTCACCCCTCCACTTT
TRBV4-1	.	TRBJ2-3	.	CASSQEQSRTSTDTQYF	TGCGCCAGCAGCCAAGAGCAGTCCCGGACTAGCACAGATACGCAGTATTTT
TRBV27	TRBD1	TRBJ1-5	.	CASTSTGGWVLGRYQPQHF	TGTGCCAGCACTTCGACAGGGGGGTGGGTCCTAGGTCGATATCAGCCCCAGCATTTT